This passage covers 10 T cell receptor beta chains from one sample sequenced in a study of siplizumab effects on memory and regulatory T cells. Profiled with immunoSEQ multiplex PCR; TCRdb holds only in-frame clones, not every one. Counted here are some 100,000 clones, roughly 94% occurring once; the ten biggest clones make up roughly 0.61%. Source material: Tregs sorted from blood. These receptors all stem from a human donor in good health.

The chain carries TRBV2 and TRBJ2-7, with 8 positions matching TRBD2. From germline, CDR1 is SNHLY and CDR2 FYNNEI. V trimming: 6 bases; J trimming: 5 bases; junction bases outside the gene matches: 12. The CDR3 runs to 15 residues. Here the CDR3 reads CASSPYGRANHEQYF. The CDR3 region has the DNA TGTGCCAGCAGCCCCTACGGGAGGGCCAACCACGAGCAGTACTTC. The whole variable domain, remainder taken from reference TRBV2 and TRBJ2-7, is EPEVTQTPSHQVTQMGQEVILRCVPISNHLYFYWYRQILGQKVEFLVSFYNNEISEKSEIFDDQFSVERPDGSNFTLKIRSTKLEDSAMYFCASSPYGRANHEQYFGPGTRLTVT.

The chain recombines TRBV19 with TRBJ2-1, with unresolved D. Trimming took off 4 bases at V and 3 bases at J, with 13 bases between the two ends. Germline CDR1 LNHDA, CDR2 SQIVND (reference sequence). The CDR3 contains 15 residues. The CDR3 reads CASSKNSPFYNEQFF. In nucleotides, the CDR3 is TGTGCCAGTAGTAAGAACAGTCCTTTCTACAATGAGCAGTTCTTC.

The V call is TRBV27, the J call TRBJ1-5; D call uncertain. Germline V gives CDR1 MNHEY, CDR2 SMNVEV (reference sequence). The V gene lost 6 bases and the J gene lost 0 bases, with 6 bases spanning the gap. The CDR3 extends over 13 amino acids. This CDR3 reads CASSRHSNQPQHF. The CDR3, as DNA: TGTGCCAGCAGCCGTCATAGCAATCAGCCCCAGCATTTT.

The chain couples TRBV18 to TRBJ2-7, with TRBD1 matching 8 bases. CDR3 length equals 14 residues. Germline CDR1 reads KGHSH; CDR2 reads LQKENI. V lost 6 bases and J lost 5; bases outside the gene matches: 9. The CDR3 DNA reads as TGTGCCAGCTCTAATCAGGGGGCGCTCGACGAGCAGTACTTC. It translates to CASSNQGALDEQYF.

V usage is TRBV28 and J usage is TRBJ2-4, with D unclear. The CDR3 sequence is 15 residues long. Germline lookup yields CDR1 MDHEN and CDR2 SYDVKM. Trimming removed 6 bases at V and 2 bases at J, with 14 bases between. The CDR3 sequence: CASSTDGLTKNIQYF. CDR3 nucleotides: TGTGCCAGCAGCACAGACGGCCTTACCAAAAACATTCAGTACTTC.

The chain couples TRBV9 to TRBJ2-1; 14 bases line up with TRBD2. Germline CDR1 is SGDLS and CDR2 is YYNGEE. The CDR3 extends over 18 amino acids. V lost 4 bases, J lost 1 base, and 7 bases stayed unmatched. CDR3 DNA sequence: TGTGCCAGCAGCCCCGGGACTAGCGGGAGTCGGTCCTACAATGAGCAGTTCTTC. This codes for CASSPGTSGSRSYNEQFF.

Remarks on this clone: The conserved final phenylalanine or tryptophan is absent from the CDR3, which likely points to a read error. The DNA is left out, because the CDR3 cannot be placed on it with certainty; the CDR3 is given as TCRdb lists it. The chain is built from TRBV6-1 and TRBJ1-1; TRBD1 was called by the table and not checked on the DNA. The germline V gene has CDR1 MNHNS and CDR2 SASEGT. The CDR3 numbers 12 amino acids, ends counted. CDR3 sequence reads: CASSHTTGRVYP.

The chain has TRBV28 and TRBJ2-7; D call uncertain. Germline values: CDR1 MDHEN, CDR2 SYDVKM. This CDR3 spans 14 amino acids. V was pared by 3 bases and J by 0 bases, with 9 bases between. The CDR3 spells CASSFSSASYEQYF. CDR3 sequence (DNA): TGTGCCAGCAGTTTCAGTTCCGCCTCCTACGAGCAGTACTTC.

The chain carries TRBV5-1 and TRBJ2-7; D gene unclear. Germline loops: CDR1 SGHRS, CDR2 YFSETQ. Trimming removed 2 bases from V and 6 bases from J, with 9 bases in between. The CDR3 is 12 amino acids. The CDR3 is CASSFLLGEQYF. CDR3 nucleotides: TGCGCCAGCAGCTTTCTTTTAGGCGAGCAGTACTTC.

CDR3 protein: CNFGTDYEQYF. In DNA form, the CDR3 reads TGCAACTTCGGGACAGACTACGAGCAGTACTTC. This chain links TRBV20-1 with TRBJ2-7, with 7 bases matching TRBD1. This CDR3 contains 11 residues. Per the germline V gene, CDR1 is DFQATT and CDR2 is SNEGSKA (reference sequence).